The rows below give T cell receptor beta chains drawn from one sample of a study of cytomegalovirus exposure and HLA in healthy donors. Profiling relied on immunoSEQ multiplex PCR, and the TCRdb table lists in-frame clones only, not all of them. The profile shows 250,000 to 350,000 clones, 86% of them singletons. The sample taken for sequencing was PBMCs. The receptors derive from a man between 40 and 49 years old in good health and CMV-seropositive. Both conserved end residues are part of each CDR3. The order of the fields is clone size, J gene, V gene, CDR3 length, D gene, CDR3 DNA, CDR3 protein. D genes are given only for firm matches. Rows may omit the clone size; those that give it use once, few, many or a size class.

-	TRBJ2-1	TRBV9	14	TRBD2	TGTGCCAGCAGCGCGGGACTAGCGGGCGATGAGCAGTTCTTC	CASSAGLAGDEQFF
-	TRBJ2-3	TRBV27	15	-	TGTGCCAGCAGTTTATCGGGGGACACATCCGATACGCAGTATTTT	CASSLSGDTSDTQYF
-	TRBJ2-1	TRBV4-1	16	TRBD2	TGCGCCAGCAGCCAAGAAGATAGCGGGAGCTACAATGAGCAGTTCTTC	CASSQEDSGSYNEQFF
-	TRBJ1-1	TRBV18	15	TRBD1	TGTGCCAGCTCACCTATCGGGACAGAGGCCACTGAAGCTTTCTTT	CASSPIGTEATEAFF
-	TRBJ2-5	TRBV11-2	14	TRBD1	TGTGCCAGCAGTTTCAGGGGGTACCAAGAGACCCAGTACTTC	CASSFRGYQETQYF
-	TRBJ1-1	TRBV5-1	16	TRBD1	TGCGCCAGCCTCACCGGGACAGGGGGCATGAACACTGAAGCTTTCTTT	CASLTGTGGMNTEAFF
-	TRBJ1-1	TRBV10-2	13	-	TGCGCCAGCAGTGAGGTCGGGTCAACTGAAGCTTTCTTT	CASSEVGSTEAFF
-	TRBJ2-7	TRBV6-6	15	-	TGTGCCAGCATAGAAGGCAGGGGAAGCTCCTACGAGCAGTACTTC	CASIEGRGSSYEQYF
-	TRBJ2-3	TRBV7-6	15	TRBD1	TGTGCCAGCAGCCCGCCCGACAGGGGAGGTGATACGCAGTATTTT	CASSPPDRGGDTQYF
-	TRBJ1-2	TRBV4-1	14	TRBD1	TGCGCCAGCAGCCAAGGTGGGACAGGGGGCTTCTACACCTTC	CASSQGGTGGFYTF
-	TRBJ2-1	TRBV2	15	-	TGTGCCAGCACTCCCGAGACAGTAAAGAACAATGAGCAGTTCTTC	CASTPETVKNNEQFF
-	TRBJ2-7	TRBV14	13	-	TGTGCCAGCAGCTCTGGACTCCAGTCCGAGCAGTACTTC	CASSSGLQSEQYF
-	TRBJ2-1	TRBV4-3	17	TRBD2	TGCGCCAGCAGCCTAGGGCGAGCGGGAGAATCCTACAATGAGCAGTTCTTC	CASSLGRAGESYNEQFF
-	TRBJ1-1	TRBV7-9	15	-	TGTGCCAGCAGTCAGACTTCGTTCATGAACACTGAAGCTTTCTTT	CASSQTSFMNTEAFF
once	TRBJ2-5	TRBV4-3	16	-	TGCGCCAGCAGCCAAGATTCGTTTAGCTATCAAGAGACCCAGTACTTC	CASSQDSFSYQETQYF
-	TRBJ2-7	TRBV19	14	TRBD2	TGTGCCACCTCCTGGGGGGGGAGCTCCTACGAGCAGTACTTC	CATSWGGSSYEQYF
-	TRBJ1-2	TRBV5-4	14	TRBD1	TGTGCCAGCAGCCCGGACAGGGGCGGCTATGGCTACACCTTC	CASSPDRGGYGYTF
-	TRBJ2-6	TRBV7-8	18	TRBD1	TGTGCCAGCAGTCGAGGACAGGTTCTAGCCTCTGGGGCCAACGTCCTGACTTTC	CASSRGQVLASGANVLTF
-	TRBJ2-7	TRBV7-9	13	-	TGTGCCAGCGAGGGAGGGGGGGCCTACGAGCAGTACTTC	CASEGGGAYEQYF
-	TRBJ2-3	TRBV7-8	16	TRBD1	TGTGCCAGCAGCTTAGGGACAGGTGGGTCCCGAGATACGCAGTATTTT	CASSLGTGGSRDTQYF
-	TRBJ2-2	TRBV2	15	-	TGTGCCAGCACGCCGGGACTCTCGAACACCGGGGAGCTGTTTTTT	CASTPGLSNTGELFF
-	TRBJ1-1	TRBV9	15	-	TGTGCCAGCAGCCTCGACAGCCCCATGAACACTGAAGCTTTCTTT	CASSLDSPMNTEAFF
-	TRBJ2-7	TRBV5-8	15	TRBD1	TGTGCCAGCAGCTTGAACAGGGGGCAGGCCTACGAGCAGTACTTC	CASSLNRGQAYEQYF
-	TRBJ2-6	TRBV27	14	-	TGTGCCAGCAGTTTTAGCTCTGGGGCCAACGTCCTGACTTTC	CASSFSSGANVLTF
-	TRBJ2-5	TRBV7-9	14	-	TGTGCCAGCAGCTTAGCGTTGACTAGAGAGACCCAGTACTTC	CASSLALTRETQYF
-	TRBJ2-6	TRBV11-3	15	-	TGTGCCAGCAGCTCTGGAGGGTCTGGGGCCAACGTCCTGACTTTC	CASSSGGSGANVLTF
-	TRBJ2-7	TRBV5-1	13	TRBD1	TGCGCCAGCAGCGGGACAGTCTCCTACGAGCAGTACTTC	CASSGTVSYEQYF
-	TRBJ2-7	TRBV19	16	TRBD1	TGTGCCAGTAGTATGGGAGACCACAGGGGGTTCTACGAGCAGTACTTC	CASSMGDHRGFYEQYF
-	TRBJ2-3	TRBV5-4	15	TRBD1	TGTGCCAGCAGCCGAATGACAGGGGGCGCATATACGCAGTATTTT	CASSRMTGGAYTQYF
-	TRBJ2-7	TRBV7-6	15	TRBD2	TGTGCCAGCAGCTTGGGACTAGCGGGAGACAGCGAGCAGTACTTC	CASSLGLAGDSEQYF
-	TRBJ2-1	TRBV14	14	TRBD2	TGTGCCAGCAGCCTGACTAGCGACTACAATGAGCAGTTCTTC	CASSLTSDYNEQFF
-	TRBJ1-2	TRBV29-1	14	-	TGCGCCTTTCAGGAGGGCCGAGCTAACTATGGCTACACCTTC	CAFQEGRANYGYTF
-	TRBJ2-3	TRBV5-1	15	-	TGCGCCAGCAGCAAGGAACCAGGGATGGCATATACGCAGTATTTT	CASSKEPGMAYTQYF
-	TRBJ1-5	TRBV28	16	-	TGTGCCAGCAGTTTGCCGAGGGAATATAGCAATCAGCCCCAGCATTTT	CASSLPREYSNQPQHF
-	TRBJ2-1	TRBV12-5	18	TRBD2	TGTGCTAGTGGTTTGGTACGGGTAGCGGGAGGCCTCAACAATGAGCAGTTCTTC	CASGLVRVAGGLNNEQFF
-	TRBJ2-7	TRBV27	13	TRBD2	TGTGCCAGCAGTTTATCTAGCGGGAACGAGCAGTACTTC	CASSLSSGNEQYF
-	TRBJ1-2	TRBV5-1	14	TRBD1	TGCGCCAGCAGCTTCTCCGGGACAGGAGGGGGCTACACCTTC	CASSFSGTGGGYTF
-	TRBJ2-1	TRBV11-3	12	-	TGTGCCAGCAGCTTAGGGCTTAATGAGCAGTTCTTC	CASSLGLNEQFF
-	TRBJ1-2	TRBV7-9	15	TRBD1	TGTGCCAGCAGCTTCCCGGGACAGATTAACTATGGCTACACCTTC	CASSFPGQINYGYTF
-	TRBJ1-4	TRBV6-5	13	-	TGTGCCAGCAGTGACGGGAGGAGAGAAAAACTGTTTTTT	CASSDGRREKLFF
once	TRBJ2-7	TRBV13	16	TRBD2	TGTGCCAGCAGCTCTGGGACTAGCGGGGCCCCCTACGAGCAGTACTTC	CASSSGTSGAPYEQYF
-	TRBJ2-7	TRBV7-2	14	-	TGTGCCAGCAGCTCCAGAACCAGGACCTACGAGCAGTACTTC	CASSSRTRTYEQYF
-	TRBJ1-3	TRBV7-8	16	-	TGTGCCAGCAGCCCGGTAGGCGGGTCGGGAGGAAACACCATATATTTT	CASSPVGGSGGNTIYF
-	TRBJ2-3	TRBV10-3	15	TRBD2	TGTGCCATCTCGGGACTAGCGGGAGCCGGGGATACGCAGTATTTT	CAISGLAGAGDTQYF
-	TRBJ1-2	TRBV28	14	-	TGTGCCAGCAGTTTAGGGGGGGCGTACTATGGCTACACCTTC	CASSLGGAYYGYTF
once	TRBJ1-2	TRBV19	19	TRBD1	TGTGCCAGTAGGGGGGCAACAGGGGGCACCACAGAAGCTAACTATGGCTACACCTTC	CASRGATGGTTEANYGYTF
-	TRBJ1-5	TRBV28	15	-	TGTGCCAGCAGCTGGACCCTCGAGGGGGATCAGCCCCAGCATTTT	CASSWTLEGDQPQHF
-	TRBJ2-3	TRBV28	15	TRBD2	TGTGCCACCTCCTTTAGCGGGAGGCGTGGAGATACGCAGTATTTT	CATSFSGRRGDTQYF
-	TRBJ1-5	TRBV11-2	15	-	TGTGCCAGCAGCTTAGAGGGCGAAACGAGTCAGCCCCAGCATTTT	CASSLEGETSQPQHF
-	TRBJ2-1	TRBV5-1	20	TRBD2	TGCGCCAGCAGCTTGGGCCTGGGGCTAGCGGGAGAGAGCTCCTACAATGAGCAGTTCTTC	CASSLGLGLAGESSYNEQFF
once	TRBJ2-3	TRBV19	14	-	TGTGCCAGTAGTACGACAGTTAGCACAGATACGCAGTATTTT	CASSTTVSTDTQYF
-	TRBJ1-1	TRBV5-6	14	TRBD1	TGTGCCAGCAGCCATGGGACAGGGCAAACTGAAGCTTTCTTT	CASSHGTGQTEAFF
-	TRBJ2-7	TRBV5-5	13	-	TGTGCCAGCTCAGGTCCCTACTCCTACGAGCAGTACTTC	CASSGPYSYEQYF
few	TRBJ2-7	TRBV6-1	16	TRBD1	TGTGCCAGCAGTGAAGCTTCGACAGGGGGATCCTACGAGCAGTACTTC	CASSEASTGGSYEQYF